This T cell receptor beta chain is from a study of blood T cells in healthy people across ages. Study-wide context: T cells yielded about one barcoded beta molecule per two cells through template switching.

For the second PCR, which ran for 7 to 11 cycles, a sample-barcoded 5' primer and a J-beta primer mix were used. TCRdb called the 5' RACE reads again in MiXCR, with one record for every CDR3 protein. This table has around 1,100,000 distinct CDR3 sequences, 30% to 40% appearing once. Study-level results: Per million T cells, TCR beta diversity dropped roughly linearly as age increased. The donors' CMV status was not determined, possibly confounding changes in expanded clonotypes.

Remarks on this clonotype: Its antigen is unidentified.

Trimming shortened V by 10 bases and J by 2 bases, and 11 bases separated the two germline ends. There are 12 residues in the CDR3. The germline gives CDR1 ENHRY, CDR2 SYGVKD. Total RNA was isolated from each sample in quantities of at least 5 micrograms. This sequence joins TRBV10-3 and TRBJ1-2; a weak D match, TRBD1 (6 bases). The sequence was obtained from a man younger than 30 in good health. Sequences were obtained from blood. CDR3 sequence: CATRTENYGYTF. CDR3 nucleotides: TGTGCCACCAGGACAGAGAACTATGGCTACACCTTC.